This T cell receptor beta chain was observed in a study of blood T cell repertoires in COVID-19 (dated by TCRdb to 2020 to 2021). Broadly, across the study: Samples covering the acute and convalescent phases of COVID-19 were provided by collaborators in the United States, Italy and Spain. Where available, HLA class I and class II types were obtained from metadata supplied by the sample provider rather than from assay-based typing. Nearly every sample came with metadata listing a de-identified subject ID, COVID-19 status, age in years and sex. The material from the prospective study consisted of cDNA or gDNA derived from T cells, B-cell-depleted T cells, or PBMCs. The dataset comprised deeply sampled blood TCRbeta repertoires from subjects exposed to, actively infected with, or recovered from COVID-19. The samples were drawn from two sources: the first 160 participants of the ongoing ImmuneRACE study, and 1,000 to 1,500 subjects contributed by 6 global collaborators. The repertoires were released in a freely available public database intended as a resource for research on the immune response to SARS-CoV-2. What the authors observed across the whole study: Clinical and demographic metadata were provided uncurated, with the amount varying by source and participant.

Points on this clone: The specificity of this receptor is unknown. Per-base qualities were not stored, and no clone one base away is much larger.

Collaborating institutions collected whole blood in K2EDTA tubes following their own protocols. For TCRbeta analysis, collaborators shipped samples in one of three forms: frozen whole blood, isolated PBMCs, or DNA extracted from either of those sample types. The immunoSEQ Assay, a bias-controlled multiplex PCR, was used to amplify TCRbeta CDR3 regions from genomic DNA. The authors processed their data as follows. The number of nucleated cells in each sample was estimated from the amplification of reference gene primers within the assay. To quantify the absolute abundance of each unique TCRbeta CDR3 rearrangement, sequence reads were collapsed and filtered. For each sample, productive Simpson clonality was calculated by taking the square root of Simpson's diversity index across productive rearrangements. In TCRdb, the immuneACCESS table is reduced to in-frame sequences with V and J assigned. These tables do not hold every clone; where another copy was compared, an unresolved V gene accounts for under half, and the others remain unexplained. The V and J calls and clone size were taken over from that table, and D and trimming were inferred from the DNA. This sample gives approximately 240,000 clones in total; about 80% of them show up just once. The ten largest clones represent about 5.3% of the sample.

Spanning cysteine to phenylalanine, the CDR3 consists of 16 amino acids. The entry retains the CDR3 DNA only, 48 bases that are in frame from base 1. Relative to germline, V is 4 bases shorter and J is 2 bases shorter, with 19 bases between their ends. From a lookup of the germline V gene, CDR1 and CDR2 are SGHDT and YYEEEE. Sequenced material: peripheral blood. Here the chain combines TRBV5-6 and TRBJ2-7, with a tentative D gene TRBD1 over 6 matching bases. This TCR was sampled from an elderly woman with active or convalescent COVID-19. The CDR3 in this case is CASSLPGQNVPYEQYF. The nucleotide sequence is given as TGTGCCAGCAGCCTACCAGGACAGAACGTACCCTACGAGCAGTACTTC.